One and the same sample provided the 10 T cell receptor beta chains below, sequenced in a study of identical twins. TCRdb redid the calling of the 5' RACE reads with MiXCR, one entry per CDR3 protein. The table shows around 1.7 million distinct CDR3 sequences, with less than 35% occurring only once. The sequenced sample was cord blood. The receptors here all came from a newborn girl in good health.

This clonotype was seen once. A much larger clone differs from this one at a single base, so this may be a read error. This chain joins TRBV12-3 or TRBV12-4 and TRBJ2-1, with D perhaps given as TRBD1 or TRBD2 (5 bases each). V was trimmed by 5 bases and J by 10 bases, leaving 15 bases between them. The length of the CDR3 is 13 residues. The CDR3 sequence is CASSLLGVHEQFF. The CDR3 DNA follows: TGTGCCAGCAGTCTTTTGGGGGTCCACGAGCAGTTCTTC.

The chain is built from TRBV2 and TRBJ1-1, with 7 bases lining up with TRBD1. CDR3 size: 20 residues. Germline lookup yields CDR1 SNHLY and CDR2 FYNNEI. The V and J ends lost 2 bases and 5 bases, in that order; junction bases with no gene match: 23. CDR3 bases: TGTGCCAGCAGTGAATGGAGACAGGGTTCATGGACAGGAGAATGGACTGAAGCTTTCTTT. Translated: CASSEWRQGSWTGEWTEAFF.

The gene calls are TRBV29-1 and TRBJ2-5, with TRBD1 as a possible D gene (5 bases). This CDR3 is 12 amino acids long. Trimming took 1 base from V and 3 from J, leaving 6 bases between them. The germline CDR1 and CDR2 sequences are SQVTM and ANQGSEA. The CDR3 sequence is CSVEVTEETQYF. CDR3 DNA sequence: TGCAGCGTTGAAGTGACAGAAGAGACCCAGTACTTC.

This clonotype showed up many times. This chain joins TRBV27 and TRBJ2-7; 11 bases are a match to TRBD2. The CDR3 is 15 residues long. Germline-derived CDR1 and CDR2 are MNHEY and SMNVEV (reference sequence). Trimming at V came to 0 bases and at J to 3 bases, leaving 1 base not matched to a gene. This chain's CDR3 is CASSLSLAGGYEQYF. The DNA for the CDR3 is TGTGCCAGCAGTTTATCGCTAGCGGGAGGCTACGAGCAGTACTTC.

The chain combines TRBV5-1 with TRBJ1-1, with 7 positions matching TRBD1. CDR3 length: 15 residues. Germline assignment: CDR1 SGHRS and CDR2 YFSETQ. V shed 4 bases and J 1 base; nucleotides not matched to a gene: 7. In nucleotides, the CDR3 is TGCGCCAGCAGCCCTACAGGGGCCCAGAACACTGAAGCTTTCTTT. Its protein product is CASSPTGAQNTEAFF.

The chain has TRBV2 and TRBJ2-1, with TRBD2 matching 11 bases. Germline V CDR1 and CDR2: SNHLY, FYNNEI. The trim removed 10 bases at V and 2 bases at J, leaving 13 bases unmatched. The CDR3 loop spans 17 amino acids. The CDR3 DNA is TGTGCCACCCTATCTAGCGGGGGGCCCTTTACCTACAATGAGCAGTTCTTC. Its protein product is CATLSSGGPFTYNEQFF.

The chain recombines TRBV14 with TRBJ2-3; the D gene is possibly TRBD2 (6 bases). The CDR3 sequence is 15 residues long. Germline lookup yields CDR1 SGHDN and CDR2 FVKESK. The V and J ends lost 4 bases and 2 bases respectively, with 13 bases between them. CDR3 amino acids: CASSRLRDFTDTQYF. The CDR3 DNA follows: TGTGCCAGCAGCCGCCTCCGGGACTTCACAGATACGCAGTATTTT.

The rearrangement links TRBV5-1 to TRBJ2-1; D gene unclear. This CDR3 is 15 amino acids long. The germline V gene has CDR1 SGHRS and CDR2 YFSETQ. V was trimmed by 0 bases and J by 5 bases, leaving 12 bases between them. The CDR3 DNA sequence: TGCGCCAGCAGCTTGGCCGGCGGCGGACACAATGAGCAGTTCTTC. Translated, it gives CASSLAGGGHNEQFF.

The chain links TRBV18 to TRBJ2-1; weak D call: TRBD2 (6 bases). The CDR3 length is 15 residues. CDR1 and CDR2 from the germline V gene are KGHSH and LQKENI. Trimming left V 1 base short and J 5 bases short, with 12 bases between. The CDR3 DNA reads as TGTGCCAGCTCACCACTCGGGGGTTTACACAATGAGCAGTTCTTC. It yields the protein CASSPLGGLHNEQFF.

This chain joins TRBV5-1 and TRBJ1-5, with D possibly being TRBD1 (6 bases). The germline CDR1 and CDR2 sequences are SGHRS and YFSETQ. The CDR3 extends over 16 amino acids. Trimming shortened V by 0 bases and J by 2 bases, and 12 bases separated the two germline ends. CDR3 sequence: CASSLGQGRGNQPQHF. DNA for the CDR3: TGCGCCAGCAGCTTGGGGCAGGGGAGGGGCAATCAGCCCCAGCATTTT. Together with reference TRBV5-1 and TRBJ1-5, the CDR3 gives the full variable domain: KAGVTQTPRYLIKTRGQQVTLSCSPISGHRSVSWYQQTPGQGLQFLFEYFSETQRNKGNFPGRFSGRQFSNSRSEMNVSTLELGDSALYLCASSLGQGRGNQPQHFGDGTRLSIL.